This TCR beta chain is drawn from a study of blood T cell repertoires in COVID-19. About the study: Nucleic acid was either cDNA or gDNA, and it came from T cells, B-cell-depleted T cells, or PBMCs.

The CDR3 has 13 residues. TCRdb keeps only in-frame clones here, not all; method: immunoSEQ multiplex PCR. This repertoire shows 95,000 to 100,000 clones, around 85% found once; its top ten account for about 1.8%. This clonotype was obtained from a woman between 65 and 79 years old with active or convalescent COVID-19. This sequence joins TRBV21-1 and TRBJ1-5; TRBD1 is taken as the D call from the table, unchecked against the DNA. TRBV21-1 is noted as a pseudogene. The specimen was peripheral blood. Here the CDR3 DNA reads TGTGCCAGCAGCAATCAGGATAATCAGCCCCAGCATTTT. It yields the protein CASSNQDNQPQHF.